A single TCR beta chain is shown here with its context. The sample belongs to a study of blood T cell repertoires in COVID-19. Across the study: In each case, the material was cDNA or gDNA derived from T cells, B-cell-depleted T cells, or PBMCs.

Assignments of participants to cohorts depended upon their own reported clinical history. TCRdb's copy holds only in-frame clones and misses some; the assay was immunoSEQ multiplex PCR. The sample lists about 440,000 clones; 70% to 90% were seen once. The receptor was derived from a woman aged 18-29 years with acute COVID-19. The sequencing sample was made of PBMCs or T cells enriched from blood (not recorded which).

The DNA of the CDR3 is TGTGCCAGCTCACCGGGACAGGGGCTCAACACTGAAGCTTTCTTT. Translated: CASSPGQGLNTEAFF. The chain couples TRBV18 to TRBJ1-1; 10 bases match TRBD1. This CDR3 region has 15 residues. With V trimmed by 3 bases and J by 2 bases, 3 bases remained unmatched. Germline V gene sequence: CDR1 KGHSH, CDR2 LQKENI.